A selection of T cell receptor beta chains follows, all from one sample in a study of T cells in Graves' hyperthyroidism and ophthalmopathy. TCRdb ran MiXCR on the multiplex PCR reads and lists one entry per CDR3 protein. The repertoire holds around 56,000 distinct CDR3 sequences, with approximately 50% as singletons. The specimen sequenced was blood. The receptor set was obtained from a woman aged 55-69 years with Graves' ophthalmopathy. CDR3s include the opening cysteine and the closing phenylalanine or tryptophan. Fields, in order: J gene, V gene, clone size, CDR3 protein. Clone size is stated in some rows and not others, as once, few, many or a class when expanded.

j_call: TRBJ1-1; v_call: TRBV15; clone_size: medium-sized; cdr3_aa: CATSRGGRDQTEAFF
j_call: TRBJ2-7; v_call: TRBV6-1; clone_size: many; cdr3_aa: CASSGRTSGRGFEQYF
j_call: TRBJ2-1; v_call: TRBV7-8; clone_size: -; cdr3_aa: CASSQEAQDEQFF
j_call: TRBJ1-6; v_call: TRBV2; clone_size: -; cdr3_aa: CARQGSYNSPLLF
j_call: TRBJ2-1; v_call: TRBV20-1; clone_size: -; cdr3_aa: CSAGGGGASEQFF
j_call: TRBJ2-3; v_call: TRBV7-9; clone_size: -; cdr3_aa: CASSSRDRGDNEQYF
j_call: TRBJ1-6; v_call: TRBV7-2; clone_size: -; cdr3_aa: CASSPGTEDSPLHF
j_call: TRBJ2-7; v_call: TRBV19; clone_size: few; cdr3_aa: CASRTSGSSYEQYF
j_call: TRBJ1-2; v_call: TRBV29-1; clone_size: -; cdr3_aa: CSVQTDRVDGYTF
j_call: TRBJ2-6; v_call: TRBV7-2; clone_size: -; cdr3_aa: CASSYLAGANVLTF
j_call: TRBJ2-2; v_call: TRBV12-5; clone_size: -; cdr3_aa: CASGLVQGELFF
j_call: TRBJ2-6; v_call: TRBV12-3/TRBV12-4; clone_size: -; cdr3_aa: CASSLHTGTGANVLTF
j_call: TRBJ2-7; v_call: TRBV4-1; clone_size: many; cdr3_aa: CASSQDEGRLPYEQYF